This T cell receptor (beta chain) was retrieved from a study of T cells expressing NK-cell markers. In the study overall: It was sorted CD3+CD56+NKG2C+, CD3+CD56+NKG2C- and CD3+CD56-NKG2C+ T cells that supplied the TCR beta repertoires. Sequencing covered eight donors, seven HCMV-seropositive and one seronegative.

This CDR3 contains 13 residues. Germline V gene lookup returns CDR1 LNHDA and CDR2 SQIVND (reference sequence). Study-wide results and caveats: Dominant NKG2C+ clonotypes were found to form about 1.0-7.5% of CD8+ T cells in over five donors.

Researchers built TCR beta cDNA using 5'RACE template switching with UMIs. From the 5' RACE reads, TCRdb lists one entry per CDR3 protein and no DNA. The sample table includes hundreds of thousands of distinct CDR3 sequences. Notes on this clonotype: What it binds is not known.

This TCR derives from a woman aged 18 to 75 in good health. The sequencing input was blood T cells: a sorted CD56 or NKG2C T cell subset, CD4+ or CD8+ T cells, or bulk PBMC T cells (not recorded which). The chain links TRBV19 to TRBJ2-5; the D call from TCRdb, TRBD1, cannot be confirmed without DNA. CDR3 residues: CASRQGYQETQYF.